This is a list of T cell receptor beta chains from one sample in a study of T cells of healthy individuals. TCRdb analysed the 5' RACE reads with MiXCR anew, one entry per CDR3 protein. The sample contains approximately 52,000 distinct CDR3 sequences, 14% to 15% of which appear only once. These receptor sequences come from a human donor in good health. CDR3s include the opening cysteine and the closing phenylalanine or tryptophan. The D gene is left open where the match is weak. The listing skips clone size in some rows; elsewhere it reads once, few, many or a size class.

d_gene,len,v_gene,j_gene,abundance,CDR3aa,CDR3nt
.,15,TRBV19,TRBJ1-5,many,CASSPDRDPDQPQHF,TGTGCCAGTAGTCCAGACCGGGACCCCGATCAGCCCCAGCATTTT
.,16,TRBV4-3,TRBJ1-6,many,CASSQGRDPGNSPLHF,TGCGCCAGCAGCCAGGGACGGGATCCCGGGAATTCACCCCTCCACTTT
.,15,TRBV7-9,TRBJ2-3,few,CASTWWPSSTDTQYF,TGTGCCAGCACCTGGTGGCCTTCTAGCACAGATACGCAGTATTTT
TRBD1,15,TRBV7-6,TRBJ1-1,.,CASSLSGGAATEAFF,TGTGCCAGCAGCCTGTCAGGGGGCGCGGCGACTGAAGCTTTCTTT
TRBD2,16,TRBV20-1,TRBJ2-1,many,CSAPPLAAGAYNEQFF,TGCAGTGCTCCCCCCCTAGCGGCGGGAGCTTACAATGAGCAGTTCTTC
TRBD1,13,TRBV20-1,TRBJ2-7,.,CSARDRGGHEQYF,TGCAGTGCCAGGGACAGGGGAGGCCACGAGCAGTACTTC
.,12,TRBV7-9,TRBJ2-7,.,CASSLQGNEQYF,TGTGCCAGCAGCCTGCAGGGCAACGAGCAGTACTTC
.,14,TRBV6-1,TRBJ2-2,few,CASSVKANTGELFF,TGTGCCAGCAGTGTGAAAGCGAACACCGGGGAGCTGTTTTTT
.,12,TRBV6-6,TRBJ1-1,many,CASSWGNTEAFF,TGTGCCAGCAGTTGGGGCAACACTGAAGCTTTCTTT
TRBD2,17,TRBV24-1,TRBJ2-2,few,CATSAPSGGANTGELFF,TGTGCCACCAGTGCCCCGAGCGGGGGCGCTAACACCGGGGAGCTGTTTTTT
.,17,TRBV5-1,TRBJ2-1,many,CASSLPPWGGRGDEQFF,TGCGCCAGCAGCCTCCCGCCGTGGGGGGGCCGAGGCGATGAGCAGTTCTTC
TRBD2,15,TRBV5-1,TRBJ2-1,.,CASSLWLAGSGEQFF,TGCGCCAGCAGCTTGTGGCTAGCGGGGTCCGGTGAGCAGTTCTTC
.,14,TRBV24-1,TRBJ2-3,.,CATSDFNDRNTQYF,TGTGCCACCAGTGACTTCAACGACCGGAATACGCAGTATTTT
TRBD1,13,TRBV29-1,TRBJ2-4,few,CSVGSGDRNIQYF,TGCAGCGTTGGTAGTGGGGACAGAAACATTCAGTACTTC
TRBD1,15,TRBV11-2,TRBJ2-5,many,CASSPRTGPQETQYF,TGTGCCAGCAGCCCGCGGACAGGTCCTCAAGAGACCCAGTACTTC
.,15,TRBV20-1,TRBJ1-1,.,CSVNRHGGWSTEAFF,TGCAGTGTTAATCGTCACGGGGGCTGGAGCACTGAAGCTTTCTTT
.,15,TRBV6-1,TRBJ2-7,.,CASSDHRGGTYEQYF,TGTGCCAGCAGTGATCACAGGGGGGGTACCTACGAGCAGTACTTC
TRBD2,15,TRBV5-6,TRBJ2-1,many,CASSRRTSTYNEQFF,TGTGCCAGCAGCCGCCGGACTAGCACTTACAATGAGCAGTTCTTC
TRBD2,17,TRBV12-3/TRBV12-4,TRBJ2-4,many,CASSSRGLAGAKNIQYF,TGTGCCAGCAGTTCCCGAGGACTAGCCGGCGCCAAAAACATTCAGTACTTC